This T cell receptor (beta chain) was retrieved from a study of immune characterization of retroperitoneal liposarcoma. This CDR3 spans 14 amino acids. V shed 4 bases and J 10 bases; nucleotides not matched to a gene: 7. Germline lookup yields CDR1 MNHNS and CDR2 SASEGT. TCRdb reanalysed the PCR reads using MiXCR and keeps one entry per CDR3 protein. The repertoire includes around 11,000 distinct CDR3 sequences, 45% to 55% of them detected once, and about 10% sits in the top ten. By sample share, this clonotype is medium-sized. This TCR derives from a female donor with retroperitoneal liposarcoma. The sequencing input was tumor tissue. V is TRBV6-1 and J is TRBJ2-1; 10 nucleotides agree with TRBD2. CDR3 sequence: CASSVIAGGYEQFF. The CDR3 nucleotides are TGTGCCAGCAGTGTGATAGCGGGGGGCTACGAGCAGTTCTTC.